Below are 26 T cell receptor beta chains sequenced from a single sample in a study of response to subunit inactivated influenza vaccine. TCRdb analysed the RT-PCR reads with MiXCR anew, one entry per CDR3 protein. This sample has some 540,000 distinct CDR3 sequences, with under 25% found just once. This sample also belongs to another study, concerning T cells expressing NK-cell markers. That report notes: 5'RACE template switching with UMIs generated TCR beta cDNA.

Sequencing used CD4+ T cells sorted from PBMCs, obtained approximately 12 days after vaccination. Receptors were obtained from a man aged 50-59 years who received an inactivated influenza vaccine.

V is TRBV5-1 and J is TRBJ2-7; 11 nucleotides align to TRBD1. The CDR3 has 16 residues. Trimming at V came to 2 bases and at J to 7 bases, leaving 11 bases not matched to a gene. Germline lookup yields CDR1 SGHRS and CDR2 YFSETQ. The CDR3 is CASSLAPGQGVWEQYF. The CDR3 DNA sequence: TGCGCCAGCAGCTTAGCACCGGGACAGGGGGTGTGGGAGCAGTACTTC.

The chain uses TRBV20-1 and TRBJ2-7; either TRBD1 or TRBD2 may fit D (5 bases each). Germline CDR1 and CDR2: DFQATT and SNEGSKA (reference sequence). Trimming stripped 6 bases from V and 1 base from J, with 10 bases between. The CDR3 is made up of 12 amino acids. The CDR3 is CSASEGSYEQYF. CDR3 nucleotide sequence: TGCAGTGCCTCAGAGGGGTCCTACGAGCAGTACTTC.

The CDR3 here is CASKGQGGNEKLFF. As DNA, the CDR3 is TGTGCCAGCAAGGGACAGGGCGGTAATGAAAAACTGTTTTTT. V gene TRBV6-1 combines with J gene TRBJ1-4; 9 positions agree with TRBD1. This CDR3 has 14 amino acids. The trim removed 7 bases at V and 4 bases at J, leaving 4 bases unmatched. Germline CDR1 reads MNHNS; CDR2 reads SASEGT.

This clonotype was seen at least ten times. V and J are TRBV7-9 and TRBJ1-1; D is ambiguous. V lost 2 bases and J 8 bases, leaving 6 bases between the germline ends. CDR1 is SEHNR, CDR2 FQNEAQ, per germline (reference sequence). The CDR3 covers 11 residues. In DNA form, the CDR3 reads TGTGCCAGCAGCTTAAAAACCGAAGCTTTCTTT. Translating it yields CASSLKTEAFF.

This clonotype was found a few times. V and J are TRBV5-5 and TRBJ1-5; TRBD1 matches at 10 bases. The CDR3 contains 16 residues. CDR1 and CDR2 (germline): SGHKS, YYEKEE (reference sequence). The V gene end was trimmed by 0 bases and the J gene end by 3 bases; junction bases not matched to a gene: 3. The CDR3 DNA reads TGTGCCAGCAGCTTGGAGGGACAGGGGCTCAATCAGCCCCAGCATTTT. Amino acid sequence: CASSLEGQGLNQPQHF.

This rearrangement joins TRBV12-2 to TRBJ2-2; the D call of TRBD2 is as the table states it, not checked on the DNA. TRBV12-2 counts as a pseudogene. This CDR3 region has 14 residues. In DNA, the CDR3 is TGTGCAAGTCGCGGCAGGTCCCTCGGCTGGGAGCTGTTTTTT. Protein product: CASRGRSLGWELFF.

Only a few counts were recorded for this clonotype. This chain joins TRBV20-1 and TRBJ2-4; maybe TRBD1 (6 bases). V lost 5 bases and J lost 0, with 17 bases in between. CDR3 size: 16 residues. Germline CDR1 and CDR2: DFQATT and SNEGSKA (reference sequence). Written as DNA, the CDR3 is TGCAGTGCTTGGGACATCCCGGCGACAGCCAAAAACATTCAGTACTTC. It translates to CSAWDIPATAKNIQYF.

V and J are TRBV7-2 and TRBJ2-2, with D perhaps TRBD1 (5 bases). Trimming removed 5 bases from V and 14 bases from J, with 15 bases in between. Germline CDR1 SGHTA, CDR2 FQGNSA. There are 12 residues in the CDR3. The CDR3 bases are TGTGCCAGCAGCCCGACAGCCCAGAACCTGTTTTTT. This codes for CASSPTAQNLFF.

The J gene is TRBJ2-7, the V gene TRBV11-2, with TRBD1 as a possible D gene (6 bases). Germline V lookup: CDR1 SGHAT, CDR2 FQNNGV. Trimming pared 2 bases from V and 4 bases from J, leaving 18 bases between. This CDR3 comprises 16 residues. The CDR3 DNA reads as TGTGCCAGCAGCTTATGGTTACAGGGTAGGGGGTACGAGCAGTACTTC. The encoded protein is CASSLWLQGRGYEQYF.

This chain links TRBV20-1 with TRBJ2-3, with 13 bases identical to TRBD2. This CDR3 is 15 amino acids long. V dropped 0 bases and J dropped 7; count of bases not matched to a gene: 4. Germline V lookup: CDR1 DFQATT, CDR2 SNEGSKA (reference sequence). The CDR3 loop reads CSARDGTSGTNTQYF. The CDR3 DNA sequence: TGCAGTGCTAGAGACGGGACTAGCGGGACTAATACGCAGTATTTT.

This clonotype occurred a few times. The J gene is TRBJ2-5, the V gene TRBV5-1; 10 bases are a match to TRBD2. The CDR3 is 15 residues long. V lost 3 bases to trimming and J lost 4 bases; unmatched junction nucleotides: 6. The germline gives CDR1 SGHRS, CDR2 YFSETQ. CDR3 in amino acids: CASSYSGGNRETQYF. Here the CDR3 DNA reads TGCGCCAGCAGCTATAGCGGGGGGAATCGAGAGACCCAGTACTTC.

A few counts support this clonotype. The gene calls are TRBV7-8 and TRBJ2-4; TRBD2 is a possible D gene (5 bases). CDR3 length: 15 residues. Germline CDR1 and CDR2: SGHVS and FQNEAQ. Between the trimmed V and J ends, which lost 5 bases and 8 bases, there was a span of 19 bases. As DNA, the CDR3 is TGTGCCAGCAGCGGGTGGGCCTCCAACGGGGACATTCAGTACTTC. Amino acids: CASSGWASNGDIQYF.

This clonotype showed up just a few times. The rearrangement uses TRBV4-3 and TRBJ2-1; no definite D call. The CDR3 contains 17 residues. V was shortened by 0 bases and J by 0 bases, with 12 bases between the two germline ends. The germline CDR1 and CDR2 sequences are LGHNA and YSLEER. CDR3 residues: CASSQDVDISSYNEQFF. The CDR3 DNA reads as TGCGCCAGCAGCCAAGATGTTGACATAAGCTCCTACAATGAGCAGTTCTTC.

The chain is built from TRBV2 and TRBJ2-3; D is ambiguous. The V end lost 8 bases, the J end lost 1 base, and 13 bases lay between the germline ends. The germline V gene encodes CDR1 SNHLY and CDR2 FYNNEI. There are 14 residues in the CDR3. CDR3 amino acids: CASCESARTDTQYF. Written as DNA, the CDR3 is TGTGCCAGCTGCGAGTCCGCCCGCACAGATACGCAGTATTTT.

The V call is TRBV4-1, the J call TRBJ2-7; weak D call: TRBD2 (6 bases). V was clipped by 0 bases and J by 5 bases, with 11 bases between them. This CDR3 is 14 amino acids long. From germline, CDR1 is MGHRA and CDR2 YSYEKL. CDR3 coding DNA: TGCGCCAGCAGCCAAGATTGGGGGGATCACGAGCAGTACTTC. Translated: CASSQDWGDHEQYF.

The chain links TRBV2 to TRBJ1-2; no firm D call. CDR1 and CDR2 from the germline V gene are SNHLY and FYNNEI. CDR3 length equals 12 residues. V was shortened by 5 bases and J by 2 bases, with 6 bases between the two germline ends. In DNA, the CDR3 is TGTGCCAGCAGTTACAAGAACTATGGCTACACCTTC. Translating gives CASSYKNYGYTF.

The chain employs TRBV11-2 and TRBJ2-5; no definite D call. CDR3 length equals 15 residues. The V and J ends lost 5 bases and 4 bases respectively, with 17 bases between them. The germline V gene has CDR1 SGHAT and CDR2 FQNNGV. The CDR3 spells CASSHFVRNPETQYF. CDR3 nucleotides: TGTGCCAGCAGCCACTTTGTTAGAAATCCAGAGACCCAGTACTTC.

This clonotype was seen a few times. This chain links TRBV2 with TRBJ2-2, with D perhaps TRBD2 (6 bases). V dropped 7 bases and J dropped 4 bases, with 16 bases sitting between them. CDR1 is SNHLY, CDR2 FYNNEI, per germline. This CDR3 has 15 residues. The CDR3 protein is CASTQEGFGTGELFF. CDR3 coding DNA: TGTGCCAGCACCCAGGAGGGTTTCGGCACCGGGGAGCTGTTTTTT. The full variable domain, in which reference TRBV2 and TRBJ2-2 provide the parts outside the CDR3, is EPEVTQTPSHQVTQMGQEVILRCVPISNHLYFYWYRQILGQKVEFLVSFYNNEISEKSEIFDDQFSVERPDGSNFTLKIRSTKLEDSAMYFCASTQEGFGTGELFFGEGSRLTVL.

A single count supports this clonotype. The chain links TRBV7-6 to TRBJ2-7, with D maybe TRBD1 (5 bases). V was shortened by 1 base and J by 5 bases, with 12 bases between the two germline ends. CDR1 SGHVS and CDR2 FNYEAQ come from the germline V gene. CDR3 length: 14 residues. DNA for the CDR3: TGTGCCAGCAGCTTAGTTTCAGGGTACGACGAGCAGTACTTC. As protein: CASSLVSGYDEQYF.

V and J are TRBV5-1 and TRBJ2-1; TRBD2 is a possible D gene (6 bases). This CDR3 is built from 13 residues. Per the germline V gene, CDR1 is SGHRS and CDR2 is YFSETQ. Deletions cut 6 bases from V and 3 bases from J, with 10 bases between. The CDR3 sequence: CASNPGLYNEQFF. CDR3 nucleotide sequence: TGCGCCAGCAACCCGGGACTCTACAATGAGCAGTTCTTC. The whole variable domain, remainder taken from reference TRBV5-1 and TRBJ2-1, is KAGVTQTPRYLIKTRGQQVTLSCSPISGHRSVSWYQQTPGQGLQFLFEYFSETQRNKGNFPGRFSGRQFSNSRSEMNVSTLELGDSALYLCASNPGLYNEQFFGPGTRLTVL.

The chain uses TRBV20-1 and TRBJ2-7; 10 bases line up with TRBD1. The J segment lost 6 bases and the V segment lost 6 bases, leaving 8 bases of the junction unmatched. CDR1 and CDR2 (germline): DFQATT, SNEGSKA (reference sequence). CDR3 size: 13 residues. The CDR3 here is CSALRDRGVEQYF. The CDR3 coding sequence is TGCAGTGCACTCCGGGACAGGGGTGTCGAGCAGTACTTC.

The chain recombines TRBV28 with TRBJ2-7, with D possibly being TRBD1 (6 bases). The CDR3 runs 16 residues. With 6 bases removed from V and 0 bases from J, the gap between germline ends came to 18 bases. Germline CDR1 is MDHEN and CDR2 is SYDVKM. In DNA, the CDR3 is TGTGCCAGCAGACCACCGGCAGGGACAAACTCCTACGAGCAGTACTTC. Translated: CASRPPAGTNSYEQYF.

This clonotype was seen a few times. This chain links TRBV5-1 with TRBJ2-2; possible D gene TRBD2, 5 bases. The V gene lost 4 bases and the J gene lost 0 bases, with 13 bases spanning the gap. The CDR3 totals 16 residues. Germline-derived CDR1 and CDR2 are SGHRS and YFSETQ. The CDR3 DNA reads as TGCGCCAGCAGCCCCATCCCGGGGACGAACACCGGGGAGCTGTTTTTT. Protein: CASSPIPGTNTGELFF.

This clonotype was seen a few times. This chain connects TRBV7-2 to TRBJ1-2; D is undetermined. Between the trimmed V and J ends, which lost 5 bases and 14 bases, there was a span of 21 bases. Per the germline V gene, CDR1 is SGHTA and CDR2 is FQGNSA. This CDR3 has 13 amino acids. CDR3 sequence: CASSPRQGRFPTF. The CDR3 DNA follows: TGTGCCAGCAGCCCAAGACAAGGACGGTTCCCTACCTTC. The full variable domain, rest sourced from reference TRBV7-2 and TRBJ1-2, is GAGVSQSPSNKVTEKGKDVELRCDPISGHTALYWYRQSLGQGLEFLIYFQGNSAPDKSGLPSDRFSAERTGGSVSTLTIQRTQQEDSAVYLCASSPRQGRFPTFGSGTRLTVV.

The chain uses TRBV5-1 and TRBJ1-2, with D unresolved. The CDR3 is 13 amino acids. Between the trimmed V and J ends, which lost 4 bases and 4 bases, there was a span of 11 bases. The germline V gene encodes CDR1 SGHRS and CDR2 YFSETQ. CDR3 nucleotides: TGCGCCAGCAGCCCCACTCACACCTATGGCTACACCTTC. Residues: CASSPTHTYGYTF. Supplemented by reference TRBV5-1 and TRBJ1-2, the full variable domain reads KAGVTQTPRYLIKTRGQQVTLSCSPISGHRSVSWYQQTPGQGLQFLFEYFSETQRNKGNFPGRFSGRQFSNSRSEMNVSTLELGDSALYLCASSPTHTYGYTFGSGTRLTVV.

CDR3 region: CASSLAAGGGTEAFF. CDR3 nucleotide sequence: TGCGCCAGCAGCTTGGCCGCGGGAGGGGGCACTGAAGCTTTCTTT. This chain joins TRBV5-1 and TRBJ1-1; D may be TRBD1 (6 bases). Trimming cost V 0 bases and J 4 bases, with 13 bases left between them. Germline loops: CDR1 SGHRS, CDR2 YFSETQ. The CDR3 is 15 amino acids.